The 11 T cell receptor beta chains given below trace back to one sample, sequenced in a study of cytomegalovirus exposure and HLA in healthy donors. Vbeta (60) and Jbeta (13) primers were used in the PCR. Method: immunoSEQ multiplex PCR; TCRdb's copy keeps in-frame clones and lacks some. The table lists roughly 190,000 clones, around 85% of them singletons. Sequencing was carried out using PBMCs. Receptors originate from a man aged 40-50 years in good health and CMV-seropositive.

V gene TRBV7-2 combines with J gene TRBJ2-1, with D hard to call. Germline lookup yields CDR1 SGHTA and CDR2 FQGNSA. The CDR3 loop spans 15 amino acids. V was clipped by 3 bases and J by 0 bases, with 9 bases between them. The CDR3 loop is CASSFQQSSYNEQFF. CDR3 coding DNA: TGTGCCAGCAGCTTCCAACAGAGCTCCTACAATGAGCAGTTCTTC.

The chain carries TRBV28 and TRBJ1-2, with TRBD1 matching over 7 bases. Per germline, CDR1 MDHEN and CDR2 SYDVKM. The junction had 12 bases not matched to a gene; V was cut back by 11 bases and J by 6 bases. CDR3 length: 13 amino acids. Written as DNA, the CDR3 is TGTGCCGGGGCTAGGGGGCGGGGAGATGGCTACACCTTC. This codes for CAGARGRGDGYTF.

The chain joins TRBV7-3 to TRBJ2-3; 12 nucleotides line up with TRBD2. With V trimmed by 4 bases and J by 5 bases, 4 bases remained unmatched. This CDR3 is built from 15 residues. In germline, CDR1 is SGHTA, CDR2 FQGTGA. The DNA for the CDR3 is TGTGCCAGCAGCTCAACTAGCGGGGGGTTAGATACGCAGTATTTT. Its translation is CASSSTSGGLDTQYF.

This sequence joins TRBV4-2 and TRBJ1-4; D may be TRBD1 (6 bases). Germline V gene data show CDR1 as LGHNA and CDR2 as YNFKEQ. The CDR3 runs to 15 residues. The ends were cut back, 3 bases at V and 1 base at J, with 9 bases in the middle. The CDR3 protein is CASSQDSRTNEKLFF. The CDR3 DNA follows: TGTGCCAGCAGCCAGGACAGCCGAACTAATGAAAAACTGTTTTTT.

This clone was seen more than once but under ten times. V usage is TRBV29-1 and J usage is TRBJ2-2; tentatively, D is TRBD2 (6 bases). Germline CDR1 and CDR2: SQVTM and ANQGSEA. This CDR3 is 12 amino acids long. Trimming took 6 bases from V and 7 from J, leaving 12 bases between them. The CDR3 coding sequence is TGCAGCGTAGGAGGGGTTCACGGGGAGCTGTTTTTT. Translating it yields CSVGGVHGELFF.

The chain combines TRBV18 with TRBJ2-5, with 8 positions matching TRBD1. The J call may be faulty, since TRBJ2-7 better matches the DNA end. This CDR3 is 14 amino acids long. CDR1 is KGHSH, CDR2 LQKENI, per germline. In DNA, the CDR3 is TGTGCCAGCTCACCAAGGACAGGGACGAACGAGCAGTACTTC. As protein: CASSPRTGTNEQYF.

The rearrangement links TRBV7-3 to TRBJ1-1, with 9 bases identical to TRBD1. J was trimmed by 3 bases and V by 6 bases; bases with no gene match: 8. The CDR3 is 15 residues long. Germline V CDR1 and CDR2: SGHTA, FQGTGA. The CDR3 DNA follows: TGTGCCAGCAGTTTATACGGACAGGGGCACACTGAAGCTTTCTTT. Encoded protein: CASSLYGQGHTEAFF. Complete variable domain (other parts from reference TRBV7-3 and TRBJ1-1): GAGVSQTPSNKVTEKGKYVELRCDPISGHTALYWYRQSLGQGPEFLIYFQGTGAADDSGLPNDRFFAVRPEGSVSTLKIQRTERGDSAVYLCASSLYGQGHTEAFFGQGTRLTVV.

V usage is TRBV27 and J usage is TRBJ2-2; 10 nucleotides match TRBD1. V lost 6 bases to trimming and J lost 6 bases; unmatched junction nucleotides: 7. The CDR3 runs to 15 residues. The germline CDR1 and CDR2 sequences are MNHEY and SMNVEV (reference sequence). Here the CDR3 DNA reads TGTGCCAGCAGCGACCTAGGACAGGGGGCCGGGGAGCTGTTTTTT. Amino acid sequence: CASSDLGQGAGELFF.

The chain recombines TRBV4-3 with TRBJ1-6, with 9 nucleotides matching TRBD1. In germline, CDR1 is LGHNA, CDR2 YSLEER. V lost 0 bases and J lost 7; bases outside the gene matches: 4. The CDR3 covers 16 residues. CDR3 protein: CASSQDKDRGNSPLHF. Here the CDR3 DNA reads TGCGCCAGCAGCCAAGATAAGGACAGGGGAAATTCACCCCTCCACTTT.

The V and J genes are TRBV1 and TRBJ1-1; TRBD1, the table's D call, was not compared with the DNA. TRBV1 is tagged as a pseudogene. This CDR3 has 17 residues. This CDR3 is CTGPGTGGPSLYIEAFF. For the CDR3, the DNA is TGCACAGGTCCCGGGACAGGGGGGCCTTCCCTGTACATTGAAGCTTTCTTT.

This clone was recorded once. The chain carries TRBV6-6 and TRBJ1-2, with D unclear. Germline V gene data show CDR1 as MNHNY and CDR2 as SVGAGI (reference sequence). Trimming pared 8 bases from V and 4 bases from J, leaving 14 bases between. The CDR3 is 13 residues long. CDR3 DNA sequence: TGTGCCAGCGAGGGCGCGCCGGGCTATGGCTACACCTTC. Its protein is CASEGAPGYGYTF.